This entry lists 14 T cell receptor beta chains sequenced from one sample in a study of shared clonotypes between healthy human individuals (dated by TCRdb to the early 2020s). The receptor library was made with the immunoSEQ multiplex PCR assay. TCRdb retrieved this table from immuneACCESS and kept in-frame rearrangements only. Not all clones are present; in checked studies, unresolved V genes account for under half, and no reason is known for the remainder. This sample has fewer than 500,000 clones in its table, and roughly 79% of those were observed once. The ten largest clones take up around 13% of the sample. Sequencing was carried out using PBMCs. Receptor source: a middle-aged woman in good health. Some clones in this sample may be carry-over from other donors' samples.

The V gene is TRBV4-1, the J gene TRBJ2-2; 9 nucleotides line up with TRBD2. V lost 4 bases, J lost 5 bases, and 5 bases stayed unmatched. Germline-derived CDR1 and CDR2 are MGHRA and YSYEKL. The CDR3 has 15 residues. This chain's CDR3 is CASSRLAGFTGELFF. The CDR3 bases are TGCGCCAGCAGCCGCCTAGCGGGATTTACCGGGGAGCTGTTTTTT.

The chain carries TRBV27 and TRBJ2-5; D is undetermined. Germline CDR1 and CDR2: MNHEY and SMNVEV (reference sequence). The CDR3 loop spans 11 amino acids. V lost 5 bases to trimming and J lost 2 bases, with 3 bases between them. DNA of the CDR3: TGTGCCAGCAGTATACAAGAGACCCAGTACTTC. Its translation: CASSIQETQYF.

CDR3 DNA sequence: TGTGCCAGCTCACCACGGGGGTCGGGAGAGCAGTTCTTC. Its protein is CASSPRGSGEQFF. The chain uses TRBV18 and TRBJ2-1; D may be TRBD1 or TRBD2 (5 bases each). V lost 1 base to trimming and J lost 10 bases, with 11 bases between them. This CDR3 is built from 13 residues. Germline CDR1 is KGHSH and CDR2 is LQKENI.

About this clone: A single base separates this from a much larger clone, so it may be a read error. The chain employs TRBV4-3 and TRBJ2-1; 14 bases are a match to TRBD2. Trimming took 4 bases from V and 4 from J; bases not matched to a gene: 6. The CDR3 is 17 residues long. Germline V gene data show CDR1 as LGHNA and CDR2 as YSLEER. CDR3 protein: CASSPGLAGVGYNEQFF. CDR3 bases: TGCGCCAGCAGCCCGGGACTAGCGGGAGTAGGGTACAATGAGCAGTTCTTC.

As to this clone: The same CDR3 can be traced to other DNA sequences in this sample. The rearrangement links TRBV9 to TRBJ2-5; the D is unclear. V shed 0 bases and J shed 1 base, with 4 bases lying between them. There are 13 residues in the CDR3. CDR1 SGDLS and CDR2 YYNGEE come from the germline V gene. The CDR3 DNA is TGTGCCAGCAGCGTAGGAGGCCAAGAGACCCAGTACTTC. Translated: CASSVGGQETQYF.

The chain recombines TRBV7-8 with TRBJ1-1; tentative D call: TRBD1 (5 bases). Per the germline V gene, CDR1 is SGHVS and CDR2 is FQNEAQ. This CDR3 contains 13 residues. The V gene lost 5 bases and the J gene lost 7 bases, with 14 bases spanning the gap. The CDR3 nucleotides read TGTGCCAGCAGCCCAGGAAGGAGGGGTGAAGCTTTCTTT. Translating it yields CASSPGRRGEAFF.

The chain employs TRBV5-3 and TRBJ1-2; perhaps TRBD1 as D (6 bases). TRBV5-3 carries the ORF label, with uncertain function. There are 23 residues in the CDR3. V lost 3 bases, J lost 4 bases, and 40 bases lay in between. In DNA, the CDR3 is TGTGCCAGAAGCTCGCCGCTTATATCTCGGATGACAGGCCACCTGCGGAGACTCTATGGCTACACCTTC. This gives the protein CARSSPLISRMTGHLRRLYGYTF.

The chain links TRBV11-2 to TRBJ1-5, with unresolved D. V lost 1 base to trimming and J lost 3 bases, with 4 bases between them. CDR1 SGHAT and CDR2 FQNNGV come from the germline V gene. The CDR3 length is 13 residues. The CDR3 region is CASSLGTNQPQHF. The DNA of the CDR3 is TGTGCCAGCAGCTTAGGGACCAATCAGCCCCAGCATTTT.

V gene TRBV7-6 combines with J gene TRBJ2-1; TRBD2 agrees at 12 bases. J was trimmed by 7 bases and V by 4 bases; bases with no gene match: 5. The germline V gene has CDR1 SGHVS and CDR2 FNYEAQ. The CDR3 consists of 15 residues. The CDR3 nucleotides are TGTGCCAGCAGCTCACGGACTAGCGGGATGAATGAGCAGTTCTTC. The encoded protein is CASSSRTSGMNEQFF.

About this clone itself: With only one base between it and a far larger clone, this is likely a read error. The CDR3 sequence is CASSLAGDYNEQFF. The CDR3 DNA reads as TGTGCCAGCAGCTTAGCGGGGGACTACAATGAGCAGTTCTTC. The gene calls are TRBV5-6 and TRBJ2-1; 8 bases agree with TRBD2. The V gene end was trimmed by 2 bases and the J gene end by 3 bases; junction bases not matched to a gene: 1. The germline V gene has CDR1 SGHDT and CDR2 YYEEEE. The CDR3 extends over 14 amino acids.

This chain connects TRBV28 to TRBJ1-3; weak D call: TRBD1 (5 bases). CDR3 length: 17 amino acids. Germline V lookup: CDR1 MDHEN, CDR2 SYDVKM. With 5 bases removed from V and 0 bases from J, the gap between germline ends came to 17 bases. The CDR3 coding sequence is TGTGCCAGCAGTCCCTCAAGTGGGACCCTCTCTGGAAACACCATATATTTT. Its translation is CASSPSSGTLSGNTIYF.

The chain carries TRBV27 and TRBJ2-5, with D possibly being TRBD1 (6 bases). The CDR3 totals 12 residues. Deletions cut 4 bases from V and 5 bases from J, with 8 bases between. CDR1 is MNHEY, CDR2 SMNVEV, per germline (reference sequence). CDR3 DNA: TGTGCCAGCAGTTCTACAGGGGAGACCCAGTACTTC. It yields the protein CASSSTGETQYF.

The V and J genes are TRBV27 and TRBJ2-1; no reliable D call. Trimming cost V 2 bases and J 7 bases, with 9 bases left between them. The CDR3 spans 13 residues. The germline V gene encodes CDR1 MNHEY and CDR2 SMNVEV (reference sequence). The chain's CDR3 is CASSLREGNEQFF. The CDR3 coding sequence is TGTGCCAGCAGTTTACGAGAAGGGAATGAGCAGTTCTTC.

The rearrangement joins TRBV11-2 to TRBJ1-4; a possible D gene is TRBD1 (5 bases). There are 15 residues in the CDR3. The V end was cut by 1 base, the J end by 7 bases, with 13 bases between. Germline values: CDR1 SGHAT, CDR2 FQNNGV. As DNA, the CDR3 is TGTGCCAGCAGCTTAGTGGGGCAGGGCGGTGAAAAACTGTTTTTT. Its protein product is CASSLVGQGGEKLFF.